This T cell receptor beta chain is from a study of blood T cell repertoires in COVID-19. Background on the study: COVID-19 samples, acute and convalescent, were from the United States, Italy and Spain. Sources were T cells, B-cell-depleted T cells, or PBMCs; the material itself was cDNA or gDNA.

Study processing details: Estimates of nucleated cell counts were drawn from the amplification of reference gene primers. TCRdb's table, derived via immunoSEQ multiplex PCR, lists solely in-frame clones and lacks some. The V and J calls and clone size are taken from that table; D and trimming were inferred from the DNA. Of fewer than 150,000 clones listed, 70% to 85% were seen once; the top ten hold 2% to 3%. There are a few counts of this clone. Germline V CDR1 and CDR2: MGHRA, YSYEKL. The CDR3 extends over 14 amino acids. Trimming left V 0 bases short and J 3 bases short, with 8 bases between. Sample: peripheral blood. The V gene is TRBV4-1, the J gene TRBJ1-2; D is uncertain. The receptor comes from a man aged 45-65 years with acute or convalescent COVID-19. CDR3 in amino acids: CASSQEEGYYGYTF. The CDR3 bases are TGCGCCAGCAGCCAAGAAGAGGGCTACTATGGCTACACCTTC.